This T cell receptor (beta chain) was obtained from a study of blood T cells in healthy people across ages. Germline lookup yields CDR1 SSHAT and CDR2 FNYEAQ (reference sequence). This CDR3 region has 14 residues. This clonotype occurred a few times. One end of the junction varies from germline; a read error may be responsible. A J-beta primer mix and a sample-barcoded 5' primer were used in a second PCR of about 7 to 12 cycles. TCRdb reprocessed the 5' RACE reads via MiXCR and lists one record per CDR3 protein. The profile shows more than 500,000 distinct CDR3 sequences, roughly a quarter of them singletons. This sample was shared with a second study, whose subject was T cells of mothers and their children.

The clonotype originates from a boy younger than 10 in good health. Source material: blood. This chain connects TRBV7-7 to TRBJ2-7; tentative D call: TRBD2 (6 bases). The closer fit of TRBJ2-1 to the DNA end suggests the J call may be wrong. This CDR3 is CASSLVGGVNEQFF. CDR3 nucleotide sequence: TGTGCTAGCAGCTTAGTGGGGGGAGTAAATGAGCAGTTCTTC.